Described below is a single TCR beta chain sequence and its context. Antigen unknown. Clones were read by immunoSEQ multiplex PCR, and TCRdb kept only the in-frame ones, dropping some. The sample lists over a million clones; approximately 98.5% were seen once. The V and J ends lost 3 bases and 5 bases respectively, with 12 bases between them. Germline V CDR1 and CDR2: SGHDT, YYEEEE. This CDR3 comprises 14 residues. This entry is derived from a study of shared clonotypes between healthy human individuals. Broader study findings: Roughly 4.6% of naive CD4 clonotypes were common to a handful of donors.

Sequences were obtained from naive CD4+ T cells sorted from blood. Noted subset: CD45RA+ positively selected. The sequence derives from a man aged 30-40 years in good health. The chain joins TRBV5-6 to TRBJ2-1, with TRBD2 as a possible D gene (6 bases). The chain's CDR3 is CASSSLAVNNEQFF. The CDR3 bases are TGTGCCAGCAGCTCCTTAGCGGTCAACAATGAGCAGTTCTTC. The variable domain in full, with the rest retrieved from reference TRBV5-6 and TRBJ2-1, is DAGVTQSPTHLIKTRGQQVTLRCSPKSGHDTVSWYQQALGQGPQFIFQYYEEEERQRGNFPDRFSGHQFPNYSSELNVNALLLGDSALYLCASSSLAVNNEQFFGPGTRLTVL.